Following are 12 T cell receptor beta chains from one sample sequenced in a study of T cell responses to AZD1222 COVID-19 vaccine. Using immunoSEQ multiplex PCR, the repertoire was profiled, and TCRdb retains in-frame clones only, with some absent. The sample contains 150,000 to 200,000 clones, more than 90% of which appear only once. The sequenced sample was peripheral blood, obtained 28 days after the second dose of the MenACWY control vaccine. These receptors came from an adult who received the MenACWY meningococcal vaccine as a control.

CDR3: CASSLNGGVGDTQYF. The CDR3 bases are TGTGCCAGCAGCTTAAACGGGGGAGTTGGGGATACGCAGTATTTT. V gene TRBV7-3 combines with J gene TRBJ2-3, with D possibly matching TRBD2 (6 bases). V was clipped by 1 base and J by 6 bases, with 14 bases between them. The CDR3 covers 15 residues. CDR1 and CDR2 (germline): SGHTA, FQGTGA.

The chain links TRBV7-8 to TRBJ2-7, with TRBD2 matching 8 bases. The CDR3 length is 17 residues. With 0 bases clipped from V and 4 bases from J, the junction kept 11 bases outside the gene matches. CDR1 and CDR2 from the germline V gene are SGHVS and FQNEAQ. CDR3 region: CASSLALSSAGVYEQYF. The CDR3 bases are TGTGCCAGCAGCTTAGCGCTAAGTTCAGCGGGAGTGTACGAGCAGTACTTC. The full variable domain, its missing parts supplied by reference TRBV7-8 and TRBJ2-7, is GAGVSQSPRYKVAKRGQDVALRCDPISGHVSLFWYQQALGQGPEFLTYFQNEAQLDKSGLPSDRFFAERPEGSVSTLKIQRTQQEDSAVYLCASSLALSSAGVYEQYFGPGTRLTVT.

This clone was counted a few times. V gene TRBV30 combines with J gene TRBJ1-3; the D is unclear. V was cut by 3 bases and J by 0 bases, with 3 bases left in between. Germline CDR1 GTSNPN, CDR2 SVGIG (reference sequence). CDR3 length: 12 residues. CDR3 residues: CAWSSSGNTIYF. In DNA, the CDR3 is TGTGCCTGGAGCTCCTCTGGAAACACCATATATTTT.

This clone was seen a single time. The chain couples TRBV7-9 to TRBJ1-2; the match to TRBD1 covers 7 bases. The V gene end was trimmed by 1 base and the J gene end by 2 bases; junction bases not matched to a gene: 7. The germline gives CDR1 SEHNR, CDR2 FQNEAQ (reference sequence). CDR3 length: 16 residues. In DNA form, the CDR3 reads TGTGCCAGCAGCTTAGGCAGACAGGGACTAAACTATGGCTACACCTTC. Protein sequence: CASSLGRQGLNYGYTF.

The rearrangement uses TRBV11-3 and TRBJ2-1; 11 nucleotides line up with TRBD2. In germline, CDR1 is SGHNT, CDR2 YENEEA. The CDR3 is made up of 18 amino acids. Trimming removed 3 bases from V and 0 bases from J; junction bases left unmatched: 7. CDR3 DNA: TGTGCCAGCAGCTTGAGTGGGACTAGCGGAAGCTCCTACAATGAGCAGTTCTTC. Translation: CASSLSGTSGSSYNEQFF.

The genes are TRBV6-5 and TRBJ2-7, with 7 bases that match TRBD2. The CDR3 extends over 15 amino acids. V lost 0 bases, J lost 3 bases, and 5 bases stayed unmatched. The germline gives CDR1 MNHEY, CDR2 SVGAGI. DNA for the CDR3: TGTGCCAGCAGTTACTCGCAAGCGGGAAACTACGAGCAGTACTTC. It encodes CASSYSQAGNYEQYF.

The chain has TRBV12-3 or TRBV12-4 and TRBJ1-6; D not resolved. This CDR3 region has 12 residues. V lost 8 bases to trimming and J lost 5 bases, with 7 bases between them. The CDR3 coding sequence is TGTGCCAGCGGACTGGATAATTCACCCCTCCACTTT. This sequence encodes CASGLDNSPLHF.

The chain carries TRBV27 and TRBJ1-2, with 7 nucleotides matching TRBD1. Germline V lookup: CDR1 MNHEY, CDR2 SMNVEV (reference sequence). This CDR3 has 12 amino acids. V was pared by 8 bases and J by 3 bases, with 3 bases of the junction left unmatched. The CDR3 region has the DNA TGTGCCAGCTACAGGGGTGACTATGGCTACACCTTC. This sequence encodes CASYRGDYGYTF.

V usage is TRBV5-1 and J usage is TRBJ1-3; D is possibly TRBD1 (5 bases). The CDR3 is made up of 15 amino acids. From germline, CDR1 is SGHRS and CDR2 YFSETQ. V was pared by 4 bases and J by 0 bases, with 11 bases between. The CDR3: CASSQTTGSGNTIYF. The CDR3 DNA reads TGCGCCAGCAGCCAGACAACAGGCTCTGGAAACACCATATATTTT.

The chain is built from TRBV7-3 and TRBJ1-6, with D possibly matching TRBD1 (5 bases). Germline V gene data show CDR1 as SGHTA and CDR2 as FQGTGA. The ends were cut back, 5 bases at V and 9 bases at J, with 17 bases in the middle. This CDR3 is 15 amino acids long. CDR3 in DNA: TGTGCCAGCAGCACCAACGCGGGGGTCGGTTCACCCCTCCACTTT. Protein product: CASSTNAGVGSPLHF.

This chain links TRBV7-2 with TRBJ2-1, with 13 bases that match TRBD2. Germline V gene sequence: CDR1 SGHTA, CDR2 FQGNSA. J lost 3 bases, V lost 5 bases, and 13 bases had no gene match. The CDR3 loop spans 19 amino acids. The CDR3 loop reads CASSPRTRGTSGIYNEQFF. The DNA for the CDR3 is TGTGCCAGCAGCCCTAGGACGAGGGGGACTAGCGGGATCTACAATGAGCAGTTCTTC.

This chain uses TRBV2 with TRBJ1-1; no clear D gene. Trimming shortened V by 6 bases and J by 3 bases, and 11 bases separated the two germline ends. The CDR3 covers 13 residues. Germline V gene data show CDR1 as SNHLY and CDR2 as FYNNEI. CDR3 coding DNA: TGTGCCAGCAGGGACGGGTCGTACACTGAAGCTTTCTTT. It encodes CASRDGSYTEAFF.